This T cell receptor beta chain comes out of a study of blood T cells in healthy people across ages. Overall study findings and caveats: In older individuals, TCR beta diversity per million T cells was lower, falling roughly linearly with age. When set beside aged donors, long-lived donors presented more naive CD4+ cells and higher diversity.

In germline, CDR1 is MNHEY, CDR2 SMNVEV (reference sequence). The V end lost 8 bases, the J end lost 0 bases, and 32 bases lay between the germline ends. The CDR3 spans 21 residues. Donors each provided 7.5 to 10 milliliters of peripheral blood. Samples each had at least 5 micrograms of total RNA extracted. About this clonotype: Its antigen is as yet unknown.

Primers used in a second PCR of roughly 6 to 12 cycles were a sample-barcoded 5' primer and a J-beta primer mix. Using its own MiXCR run on the 5' RACE reads, TCRdb lists one record per CDR3 protein. The top ten clones hold 51% of a sample with roughly 410,000 distinct CDR3 sequences, approximately 51% of them seen once. The sample taken for sequencing was blood. The chain uses TRBV27 and TRBJ1-5; D ambiguous. The receptor's source is a man in his 60s in good health. CDR3 region: CASAPPFKFQTNRDSNQPQHF. The DNA for the CDR3 is TGTGCCAGCGCGCCCCCTTTTAAGTTTCAAACAAACCGGGATAGCAATCAGCCCCAGCATTTT.